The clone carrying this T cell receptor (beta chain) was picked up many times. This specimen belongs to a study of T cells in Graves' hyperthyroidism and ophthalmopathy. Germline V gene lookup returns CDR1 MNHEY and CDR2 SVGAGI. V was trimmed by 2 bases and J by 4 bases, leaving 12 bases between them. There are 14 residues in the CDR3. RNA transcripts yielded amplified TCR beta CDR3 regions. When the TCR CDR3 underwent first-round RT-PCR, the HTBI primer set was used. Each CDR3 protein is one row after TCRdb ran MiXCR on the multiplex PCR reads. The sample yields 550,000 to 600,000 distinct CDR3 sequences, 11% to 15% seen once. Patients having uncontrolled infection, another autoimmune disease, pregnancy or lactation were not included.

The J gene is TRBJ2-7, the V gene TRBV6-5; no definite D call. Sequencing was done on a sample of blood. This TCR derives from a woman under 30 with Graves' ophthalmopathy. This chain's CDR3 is CASSYRESRYEQYF. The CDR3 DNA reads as TGTGCCAGCAGTTACAGGGAAAGTCGGTACGAGCAGTACTTC.